This T cell receptor beta chain was documented in a study of shared clonotypes between healthy human individuals. Findings and caveats of the study: Sharing of clonotypes among donors was expected to vary with sequencing depth. The low donor count limited represented genetic and exposure-history diversity. Naive subsets typically showed greater estimated richness than memory subsets.

The genomic DNA of each subset was split evenly across several immunoSEQ plates. Generated by immunoSEQ multiplex PCR, the TCRdb table keeps only in-frame clones and is missing some. The sample yields over 800,000 clones, about 91% seen once. Trimming shortened V by 1 base and J by 5 bases, and 16 bases separated the two germline ends. Germline CDR1 and CDR2: SGHTA and FQGNSA. CDR3 size: 16 residues. It was CD45RO-negative cells, positively selected for CCR7, that made up naive CD8 cells, with terminally differentiated effector memory CD45RA+ cells excluded. This clone appeared once. Its cognate antigen is unknown.

The clonotype originates from a man aged 30-40 years in good health. This chain uses TRBV7-2 with TRBJ2-3; tentatively, D is TRBD1 (5 bases). Sample: naive CD8+ T cells sorted from blood. The DNA for the CDR3 is TGTGCCAGCAGCTTAGTTGGCCAGGGTGATTTAGATACGCAGTATTTT. This translates into CASSLVGQGDLDTQYF. Drawing the rest from reference TRBV7-2 and TRBJ2-3, the complete variable domain is GAGVSQSPSNKVTEKGKDVELRCDPISGHTALYWYRQSLGQGLEFLIYFQGNSAPDKSGLPSDRFSAERTGGSVSTLTIQRTQQEDSAVYLCASSLVGQGDLDTQYFGPGTRLTVL.